This TCR beta chain was captured by sequencing in a study of PD-L1 blockade in urothelial cancer. Study-level information: Analysis of the blood was performed 3 weeks (second dose) and 6 weeks after treatment start.

In its sample, this clone was seen a few times. Trimming removed 0 bases at V and 7 bases at J, with 6 bases between. CDR3 length: 13 amino acids. Germline V gene lookup returns CDR1 SGHNT and CDR2 YENEEA. Repertoires were generated with immunoSEQ multiplex PCR, while TCRdb's copy carries only in-frame clones and drops some. The table records some 40,000 clones, 75% to 90% of them present only once. Documented time point: peripheral blood 6 weeks after treatment start. The chain has TRBV11-3 and TRBJ2-2; D possibly corresponds to TRBD2 (5 bases). The source was PBMCs, collected around atezolizumab (anti-PD-L1) treatment. The clonotype was recovered from a man aged 40-49 years with urothelial cancer. CDR3 region: CASSLEGLGELFF. DNA for the CDR3: TGTGCCAGCAGCTTAGAAGGACTCGGGGAGCTGTTTTTT.